The present T cell receptor beta chain was sequenced within a study of sequential checkpoint blockade in melanoma. Study as a whole: Patients were randomized 1:1 to nivolumab-then-ipilimumab or ipilimumab-then-nivolumab first-line.

Assay used: immunoSEQ multiplex PCR; TCRdb lists only in-frame clones, some missing. This sample has roughly 20,000 clones, with 55% to 80% found just once. From germline, CDR1 is MNHNY and CDR2 SVGAGI (reference sequence). CDR3 length equals 16 residues. The junction had 8 bases not matched to a gene; V was cut back by 4 bases and J by 2 bases. Stated treatment: randomized to nivolumab then ipilimumab (arm A) or the reverse (arm B). The material was CD8+ T cells sorted from blood (inferred from file names), obtained from a patient given nivolumab and ipilimumab in sequence. The chain combines TRBV6-6 with TRBJ1-5; 7 bases fit TRBD1. The clonotype comes from a human donor with melanoma. The CDR3 loop is CASSSKGAGGNQPQHF. In DNA form, the CDR3 reads TGTGCCAGCAGTTCAAAGGGGGCAGGGGGCAATCAGCCCCAGCATTTT.